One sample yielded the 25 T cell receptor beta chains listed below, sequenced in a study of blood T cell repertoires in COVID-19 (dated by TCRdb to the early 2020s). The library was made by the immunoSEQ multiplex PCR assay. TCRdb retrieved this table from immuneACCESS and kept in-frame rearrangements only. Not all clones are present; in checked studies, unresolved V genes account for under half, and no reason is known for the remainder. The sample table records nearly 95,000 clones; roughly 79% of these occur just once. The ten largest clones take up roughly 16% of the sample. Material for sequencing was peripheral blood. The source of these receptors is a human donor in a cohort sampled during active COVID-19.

Here the CDR3 reads CASKAGGISPLHF. CDR3 in DNA: TGTGCCAGCAAAGCAGGGGGCATATCACCCCTCCACTTT. The chain uses TRBV28 and TRBJ1-6; 8 bases agree with TRBD1. The CDR3 loop spans 13 amino acids. Germline CDR1 is MDHEN and CDR2 is SYDVKM. Germline trimming cut 7 bases from V and 10 bases from J; bases unmatched to any gene: 6.

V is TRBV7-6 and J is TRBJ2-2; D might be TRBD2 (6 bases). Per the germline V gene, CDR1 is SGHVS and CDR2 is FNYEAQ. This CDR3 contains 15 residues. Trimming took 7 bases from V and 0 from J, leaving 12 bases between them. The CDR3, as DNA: TGTGCCAGCAAAGGGAGACTAGCGAACACCGGGGAGCTGTTTTTT. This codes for CASKGRLANTGELFF.

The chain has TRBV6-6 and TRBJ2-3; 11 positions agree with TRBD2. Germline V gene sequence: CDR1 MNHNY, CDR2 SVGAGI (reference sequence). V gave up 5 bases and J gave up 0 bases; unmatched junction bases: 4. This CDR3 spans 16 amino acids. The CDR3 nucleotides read TGTGCCAGCAGTACCTCTAGCGGGGGGAGCACAGATACGCAGTATTTT. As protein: CASSTSSGGSTDTQYF.

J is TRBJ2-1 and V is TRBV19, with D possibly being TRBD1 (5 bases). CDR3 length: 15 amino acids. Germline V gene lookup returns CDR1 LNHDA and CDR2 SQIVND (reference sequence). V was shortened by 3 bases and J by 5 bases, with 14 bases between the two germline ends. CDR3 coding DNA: TGTGCCAGTAGTATTGGGGCAGCTGGGGACAATGAGCAGTTCTTC. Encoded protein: CASSIGAAGDNEQFF. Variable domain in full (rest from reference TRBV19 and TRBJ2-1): DGGITQSPKYLFRKEGQNVTLSCEQNLNHDAMYWYRQDPGQGLRLIYYSQIVNDFQKGDIAEGYSVSREKKESFPLTVTSAQKNPTAFYLCASSIGAAGDNEQFFGPGTRLTVL.

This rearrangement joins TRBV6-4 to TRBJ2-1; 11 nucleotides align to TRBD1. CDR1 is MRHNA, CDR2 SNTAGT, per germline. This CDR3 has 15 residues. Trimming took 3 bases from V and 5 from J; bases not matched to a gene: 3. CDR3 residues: CASSDGTGGNNEQFF. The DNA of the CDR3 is TGTGCCAGCAGTGATGGGACAGGGGGGAACAATGAGCAGTTCTTC.

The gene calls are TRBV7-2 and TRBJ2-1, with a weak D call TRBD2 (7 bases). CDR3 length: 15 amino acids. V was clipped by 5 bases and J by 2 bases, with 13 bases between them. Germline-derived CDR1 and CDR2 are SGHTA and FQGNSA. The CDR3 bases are TGTGCCAGCAGCCTGGGGGGGGGCGCCTACAATGAGCAGTTCTTC. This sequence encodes CASSLGGGAYNEQFF.

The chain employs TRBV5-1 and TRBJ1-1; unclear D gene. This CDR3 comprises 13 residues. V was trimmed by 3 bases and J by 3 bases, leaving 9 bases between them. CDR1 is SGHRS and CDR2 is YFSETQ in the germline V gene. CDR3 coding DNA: TGCGCCAGCAGCTGGGAGAGTTACACTGAAGCTTTCTTT. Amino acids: CASSWESYTEAFF.

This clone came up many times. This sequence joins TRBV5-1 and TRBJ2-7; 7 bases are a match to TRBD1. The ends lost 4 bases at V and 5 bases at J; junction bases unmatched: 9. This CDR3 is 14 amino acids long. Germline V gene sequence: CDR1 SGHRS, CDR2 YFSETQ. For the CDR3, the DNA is TGCGCCAGCAGCCCGACCACCACAGGGGACGAGCAGTACTTC. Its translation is CASSPTTTGDEQYF.

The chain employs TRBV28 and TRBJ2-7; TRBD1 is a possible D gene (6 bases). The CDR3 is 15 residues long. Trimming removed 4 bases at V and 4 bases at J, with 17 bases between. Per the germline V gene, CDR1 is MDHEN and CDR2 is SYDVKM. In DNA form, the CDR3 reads TGTGCCAGCAGTTATCCGGGACACGATTTGTACGAGCAGTACTTC. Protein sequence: CASSYPGHDLYEQYF.

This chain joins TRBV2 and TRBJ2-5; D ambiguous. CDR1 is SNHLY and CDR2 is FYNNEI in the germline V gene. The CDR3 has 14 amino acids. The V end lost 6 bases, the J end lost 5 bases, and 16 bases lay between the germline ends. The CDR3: CASRGRLLRETQYF. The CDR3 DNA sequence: TGTGCCAGCAGGGGCAGGCTCCTACGGGAGACCCAGTACTTC.

The CDR3 here is CASSRGGSQETQYF. The DNA for the CDR3 is TGTGCCAGCTCAAGGGGAGGGTCCCAAGAGACCCAGTACTTC. The chain carries TRBV11-2 and TRBJ2-5, with 7 positions matching TRBD2. Germline-derived CDR1 and CDR2 are SGHAT and FQNNGV. The J segment lost 1 base and the V segment lost 8 bases, leaving 7 bases of the junction unmatched. This CDR3 contains 14 residues.

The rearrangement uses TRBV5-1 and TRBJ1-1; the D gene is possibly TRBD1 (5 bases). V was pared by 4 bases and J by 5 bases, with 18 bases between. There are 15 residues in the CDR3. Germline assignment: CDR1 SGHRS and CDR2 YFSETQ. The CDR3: CASSPRDFWETEAFF. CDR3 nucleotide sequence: TGCGCCAGCAGCCCAAGGGACTTTTGGGAAACTGAAGCTTTCTTT.

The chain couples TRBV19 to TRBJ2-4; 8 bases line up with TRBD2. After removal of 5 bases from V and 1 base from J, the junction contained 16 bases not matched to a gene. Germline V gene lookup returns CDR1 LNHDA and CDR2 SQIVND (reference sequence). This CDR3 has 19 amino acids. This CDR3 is CASSVIAGRRMGAKNIQYF. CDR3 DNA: TGTGCCAGTAGTGTAATAGCGGGGAGGAGGATGGGTGCCAAAAACATTCAGTACTTC. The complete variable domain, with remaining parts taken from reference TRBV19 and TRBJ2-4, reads DGGITQSPKYLFRKEGQNVTLSCEQNLNHDAMYWYRQDPGQGLRLIYYSQIVNDFQKGDIAEGYSVSREKKESFPLTVTSAQKNPTAFYLCASSVIAGRRMGAKNIQYFGAGTRLSVL.

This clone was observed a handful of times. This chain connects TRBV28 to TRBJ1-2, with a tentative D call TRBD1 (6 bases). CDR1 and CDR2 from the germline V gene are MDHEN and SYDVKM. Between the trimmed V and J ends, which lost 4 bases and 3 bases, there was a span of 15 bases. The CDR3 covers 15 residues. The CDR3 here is CASSSSRGWDYGYTF. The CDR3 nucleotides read TGTGCCAGCAGTTCGAGCAGGGGTTGGGACTATGGCTACACCTTC.

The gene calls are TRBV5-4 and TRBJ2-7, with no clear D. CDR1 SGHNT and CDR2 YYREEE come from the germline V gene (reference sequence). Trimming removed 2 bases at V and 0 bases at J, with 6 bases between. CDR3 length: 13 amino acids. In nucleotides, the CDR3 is TGTGCCAGCAGCTTCCCTTACTCCTACGAGCAGTACTTC. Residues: CASSFPYSYEQYF.

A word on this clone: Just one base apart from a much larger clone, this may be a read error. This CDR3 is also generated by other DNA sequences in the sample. The CDR3 here is CASSPGGAYGYTF. Written as DNA, the CDR3 is TGTGCCAGCTCACCAGGGGGGGCCTATGGCTACACCTTC. This sequence joins TRBV18 and TRBJ1-2, with D perhaps matching TRBD1 (6 bases). Germline loops: CDR1 KGHSH, CDR2 LQKENI. The V end was cut by 2 bases, the J end by 4 bases, with 8 bases between. This CDR3 spans 13 amino acids.

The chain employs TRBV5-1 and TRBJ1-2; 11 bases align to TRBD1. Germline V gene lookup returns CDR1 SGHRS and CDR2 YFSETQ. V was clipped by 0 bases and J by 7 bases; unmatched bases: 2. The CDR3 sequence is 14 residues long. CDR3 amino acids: CASSLEGQGVGYTF. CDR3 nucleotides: TGCGCCAGCAGCTTGGAGGGACAGGGGGTTGGCTACACCTTC.

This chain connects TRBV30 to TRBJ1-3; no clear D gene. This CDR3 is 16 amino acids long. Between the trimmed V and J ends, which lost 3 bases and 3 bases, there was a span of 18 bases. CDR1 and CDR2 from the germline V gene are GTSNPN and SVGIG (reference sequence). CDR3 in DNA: TGTGCCTGGAGCCGTCTTCTCACACAAAGTGGAAACACCATATATTTT. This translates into CAWSRLLTQSGNTIYF.

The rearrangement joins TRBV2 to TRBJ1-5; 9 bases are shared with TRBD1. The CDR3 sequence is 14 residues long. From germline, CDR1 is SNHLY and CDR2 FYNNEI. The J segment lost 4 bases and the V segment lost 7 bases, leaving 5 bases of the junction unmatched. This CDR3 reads CASKYGTGNQPQHF. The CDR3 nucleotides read TGTGCCAGCAAGTACGGGACAGGGAATCAGCCCCAGCATTTT.

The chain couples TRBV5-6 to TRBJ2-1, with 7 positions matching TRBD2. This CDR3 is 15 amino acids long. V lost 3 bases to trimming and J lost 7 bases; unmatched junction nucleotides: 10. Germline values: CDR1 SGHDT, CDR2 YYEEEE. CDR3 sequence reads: CASSSRGVRGNEQFF. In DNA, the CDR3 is TGTGCCAGCAGCTCCCGGGGGGTTAGGGGAAATGAGCAGTTCTTC.

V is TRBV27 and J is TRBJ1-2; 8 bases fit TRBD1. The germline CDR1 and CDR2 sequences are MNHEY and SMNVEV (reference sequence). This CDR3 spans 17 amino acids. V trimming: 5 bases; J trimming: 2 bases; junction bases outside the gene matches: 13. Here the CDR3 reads CASSPKPGQGPNYGYTF. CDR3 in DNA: TGTGCCAGCAGTCCAAAACCCGGACAGGGACCCAACTATGGCTACACCTTC.

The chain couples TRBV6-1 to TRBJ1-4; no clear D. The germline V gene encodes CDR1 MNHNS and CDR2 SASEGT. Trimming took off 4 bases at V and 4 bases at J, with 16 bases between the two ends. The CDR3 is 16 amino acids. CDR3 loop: CASSALVSYSNEKLFF. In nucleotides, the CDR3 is TGTGCCAGCAGTGCCCTTGTGAGTTACAGTAATGAAAAACTGTTTTTT.

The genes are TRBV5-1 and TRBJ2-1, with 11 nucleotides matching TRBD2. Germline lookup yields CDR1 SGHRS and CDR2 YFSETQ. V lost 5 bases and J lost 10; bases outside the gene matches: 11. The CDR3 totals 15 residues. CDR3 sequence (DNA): TGCGCCAGCAGGCCCTCGACTAGCGGGGCACGGGAGCAGTTCTTC. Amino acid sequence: CASRPSTSGAREQFF. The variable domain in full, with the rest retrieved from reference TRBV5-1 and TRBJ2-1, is KAGVTQTPRYLIKTRGQQVTLSCSPISGHRSVSWYQQTPGQGLQFLFEYFSETQRNKGNFPGRFSGRQFSNSRSEMNVSTLELGDSALYLCASRPSTSGAREQFFGPGTRLTVL.

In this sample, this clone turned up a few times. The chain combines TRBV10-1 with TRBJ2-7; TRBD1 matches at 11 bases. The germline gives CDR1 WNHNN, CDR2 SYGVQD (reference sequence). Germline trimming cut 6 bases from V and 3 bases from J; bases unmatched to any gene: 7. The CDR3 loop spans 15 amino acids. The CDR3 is CASSAGTGGFYEQYF. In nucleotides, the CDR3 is TGCGCCAGCAGCGCCGGGACAGGGGGATTCTACGAGCAGTACTTC.

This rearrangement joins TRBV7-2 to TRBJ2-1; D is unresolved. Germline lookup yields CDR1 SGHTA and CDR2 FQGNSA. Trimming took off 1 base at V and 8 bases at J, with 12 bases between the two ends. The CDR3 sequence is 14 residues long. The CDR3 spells CASSLGLPIDEQFF. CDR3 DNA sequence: TGTGCCAGCAGCTTAGGCCTACCTATAGATGAGCAGTTCTTC.